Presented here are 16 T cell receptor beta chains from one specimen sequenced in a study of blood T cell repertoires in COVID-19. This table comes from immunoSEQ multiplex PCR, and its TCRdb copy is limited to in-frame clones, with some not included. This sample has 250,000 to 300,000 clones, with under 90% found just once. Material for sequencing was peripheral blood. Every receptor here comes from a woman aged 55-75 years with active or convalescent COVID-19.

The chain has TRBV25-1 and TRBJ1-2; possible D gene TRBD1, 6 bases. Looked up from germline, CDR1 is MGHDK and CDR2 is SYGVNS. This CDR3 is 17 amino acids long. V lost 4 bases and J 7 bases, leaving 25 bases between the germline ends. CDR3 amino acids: CASSGPDSRVMGFGYTF. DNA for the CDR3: TGTGCCAGCAGTGGCCCGGACAGTAGGGTTATGGGGTTTGGCTACACCTTC.

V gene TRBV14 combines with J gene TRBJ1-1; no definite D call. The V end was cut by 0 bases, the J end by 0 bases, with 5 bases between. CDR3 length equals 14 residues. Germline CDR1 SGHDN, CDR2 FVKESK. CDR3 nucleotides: TGTGCCAGCAGCCAAGAGACACTGAACACTGAAGCTTTCTTT. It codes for CASSQETLNTEAFF.

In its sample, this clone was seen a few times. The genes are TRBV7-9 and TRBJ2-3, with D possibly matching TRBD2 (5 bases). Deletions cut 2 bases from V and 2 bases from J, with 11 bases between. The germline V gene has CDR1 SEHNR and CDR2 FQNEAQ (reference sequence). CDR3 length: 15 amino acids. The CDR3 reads CASSLLLGDTDTQYF. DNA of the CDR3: TGTGCCAGCAGCTTACTCCTCGGGGACACAGATACGCAGTATTTT.

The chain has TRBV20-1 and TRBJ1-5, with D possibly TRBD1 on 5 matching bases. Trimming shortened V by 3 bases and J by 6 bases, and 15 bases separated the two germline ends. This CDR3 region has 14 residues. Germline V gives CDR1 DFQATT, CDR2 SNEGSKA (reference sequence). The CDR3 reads CSASGGTNTQPQHF. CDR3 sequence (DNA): TGCAGTGCTAGTGGCGGGACGAATACTCAGCCCCAGCATTTT.

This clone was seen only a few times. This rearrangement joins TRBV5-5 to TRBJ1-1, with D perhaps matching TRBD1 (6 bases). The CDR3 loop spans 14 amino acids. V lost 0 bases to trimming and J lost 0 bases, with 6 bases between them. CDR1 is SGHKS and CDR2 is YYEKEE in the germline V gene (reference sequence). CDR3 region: CASSLGTVNTEAFF. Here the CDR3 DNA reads TGTGCCAGCAGCTTGGGGACAGTGAACACTGAAGCTTTCTTT.

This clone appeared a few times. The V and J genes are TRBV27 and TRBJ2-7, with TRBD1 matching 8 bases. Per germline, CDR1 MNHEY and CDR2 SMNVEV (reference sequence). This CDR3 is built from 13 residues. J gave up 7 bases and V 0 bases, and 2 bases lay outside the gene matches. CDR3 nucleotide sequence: TGTGCCAGCAGTTTATCGGACAGGGCAGAGCAGTACTTC. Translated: CASSLSDRAEQYF.

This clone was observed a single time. The CDR3 region is CASSQSTENEQYF. The CDR3 nucleotides are TGCGCCAGCAGTCAATCGACGGAGAACGAGCAGTACTTC. The chain joins TRBV23-1 to TRBJ2-7; unclear D gene. TRBV23-1 counts as an open reading frame of uncertain function. The CDR3 runs 13 residues. Trimming removed 0 bases from V and 5 bases from J, with 8 bases in between.

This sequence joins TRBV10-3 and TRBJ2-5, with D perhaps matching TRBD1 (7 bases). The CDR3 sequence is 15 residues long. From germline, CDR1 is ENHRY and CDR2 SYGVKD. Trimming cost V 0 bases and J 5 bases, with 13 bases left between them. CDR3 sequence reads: CAISESRDSQETQYF. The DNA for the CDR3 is TGTGCCATCAGTGAGTCGCGGGACAGCCAGGAGACCCAGTACTTC.

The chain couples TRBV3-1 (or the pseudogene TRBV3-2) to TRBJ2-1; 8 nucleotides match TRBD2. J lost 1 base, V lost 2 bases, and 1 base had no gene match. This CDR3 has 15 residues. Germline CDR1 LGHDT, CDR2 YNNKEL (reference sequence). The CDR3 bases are TGTGCCAGCAGCCAAACTAGCGGATCCTACAATGAGCAGTTCTTC. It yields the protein CASSQTSGSYNEQFF.

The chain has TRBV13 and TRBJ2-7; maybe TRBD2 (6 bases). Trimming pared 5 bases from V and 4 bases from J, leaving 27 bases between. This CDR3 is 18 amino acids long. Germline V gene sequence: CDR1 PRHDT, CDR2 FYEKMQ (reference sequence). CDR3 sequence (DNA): TGTGCCAGCAGCACCAATCACGGAGGGTCCCCCTTTTATTACGAGCAGTACTTC. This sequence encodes CASSTNHGGSPFYYEQYF.

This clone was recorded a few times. The CDR3 nucleotides are TGCGCCAGCAGCCCCCTGGGAGAAACCGGGGAGCTGTTTTTT. Protein product: CASSPLGETGELFF. The chain employs TRBV5-1 and TRBJ2-2, with D possibly being TRBD2 (5 bases). Per germline, CDR1 SGHRS and CDR2 YFSETQ. The V end lost 4 bases, the J end lost 5 bases, and 12 bases lay between the germline ends. The CDR3 extends over 14 amino acids.

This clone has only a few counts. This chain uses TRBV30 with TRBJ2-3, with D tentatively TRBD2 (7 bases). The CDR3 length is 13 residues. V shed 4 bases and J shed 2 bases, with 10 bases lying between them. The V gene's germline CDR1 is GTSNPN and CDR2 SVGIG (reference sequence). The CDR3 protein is CAWNAGATDTQYF. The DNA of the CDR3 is TGTGCCTGGAATGCGGGGGCCACAGATACGCAGTATTTT.

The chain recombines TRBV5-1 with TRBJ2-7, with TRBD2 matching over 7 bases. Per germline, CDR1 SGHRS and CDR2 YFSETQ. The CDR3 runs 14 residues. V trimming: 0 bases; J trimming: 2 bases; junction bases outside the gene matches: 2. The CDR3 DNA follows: TGCGCCAGCAGCTTGGGAGCGGGAACCTACGAGCAGTACTTC. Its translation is CASSLGAGTYEQYF.

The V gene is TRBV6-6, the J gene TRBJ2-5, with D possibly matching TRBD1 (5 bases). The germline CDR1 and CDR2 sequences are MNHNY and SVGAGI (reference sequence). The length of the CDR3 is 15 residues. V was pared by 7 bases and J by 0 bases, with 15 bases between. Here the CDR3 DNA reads TGTGCCAGCATGAGCGCAGGGCTGTACCAAGAGACCCAGTACTTC. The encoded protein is CASMSAGLYQETQYF.

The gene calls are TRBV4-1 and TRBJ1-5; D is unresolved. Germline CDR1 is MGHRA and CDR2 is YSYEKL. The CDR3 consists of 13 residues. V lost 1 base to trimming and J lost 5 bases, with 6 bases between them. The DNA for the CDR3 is TGCGCCAGCAGCCAAGGGCAGTATCAGCCCCAGCATTTT. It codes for CASSQGQYQPQHF.

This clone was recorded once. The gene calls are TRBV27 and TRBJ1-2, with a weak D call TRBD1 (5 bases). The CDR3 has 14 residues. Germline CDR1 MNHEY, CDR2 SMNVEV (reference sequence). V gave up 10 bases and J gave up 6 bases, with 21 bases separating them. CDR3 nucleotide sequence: TGTGCCACCAGCCCCAGCCCAGGGAGGAATGGCTACACCTTC. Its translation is CATSPSPGRNGYTF.